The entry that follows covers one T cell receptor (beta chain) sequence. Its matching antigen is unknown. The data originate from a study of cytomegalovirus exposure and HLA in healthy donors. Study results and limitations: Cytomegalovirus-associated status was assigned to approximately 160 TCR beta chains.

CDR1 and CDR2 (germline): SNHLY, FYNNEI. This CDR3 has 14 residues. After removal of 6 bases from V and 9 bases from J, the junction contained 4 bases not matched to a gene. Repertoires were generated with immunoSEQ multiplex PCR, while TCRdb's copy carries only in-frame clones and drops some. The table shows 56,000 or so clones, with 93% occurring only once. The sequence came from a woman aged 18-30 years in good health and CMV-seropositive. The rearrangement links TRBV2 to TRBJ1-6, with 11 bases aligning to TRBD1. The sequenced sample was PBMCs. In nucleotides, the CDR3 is TGTGCCAGCAGCCCGGACAGGGGGCTTTCACCCCTCCACTTT. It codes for CASSPDRGLSPLHF.